Below are 10 T cell receptor beta chains sequenced from a single sample in a study of cytomegalovirus exposure and HLA in healthy donors. It was with 60 Vbeta and 13 Jbeta primers that the PCR ran. Here immunoSEQ multiplex PCR was the method, and the copy in TCRdb shows in-frame clones only, minus some. The sample has 150,000 or so clones; over 75% are singletons. Sequencing input: PBMCs. The origin of the receptors is a male donor in good health and CMV-seropositive.

This chain connects TRBV6-5 to TRBJ1-1, with a possible D match to TRBD1 (6 bases). Germline values: CDR1 MNHEY, CDR2 SVGAGI. The V end lost 2 bases, the J end lost 4 bases, and 17 bases lay between the germline ends. This CDR3 has 16 residues. CDR3 region: CASSYTSTGWSTEAFF. The CDR3 DNA sequence: TGTGCCAGCAGTTACACTAGTACAGGGTGGAGCACTGAAGCTTTCTTT.

The rearrangement links TRBV10-1 to TRBJ2-7; weak D call: TRBD1 (6 bases). Trimming removed 2 bases at V and 2 bases at J, with 13 bases between. Germline-derived CDR1 and CDR2 are WNHNN and SYGVQD (reference sequence). This CDR3 has 15 residues. CDR3 nucleotides: TGCGCCAGCAGTGAGGCAGGGGATAAAGCCTACGAGCAGTACTTC. This sequence encodes CASSEAGDKAYEQYF.

This clone was counted a few times. The chain is built from TRBV2 and TRBJ1-5; 8 bases are a match to TRBD1. V lost 6 bases and J lost 2; bases outside the gene matches: 9. CDR1 and CDR2 from the germline V gene are SNHLY and FYNNEI. There are 16 residues in the CDR3. Here the CDR3 DNA reads TGTGCCAGCAGCCTAACAGGACAGGGCGGCAATCAGCCCCAGCATTTT. Protein: CASSLTGQGGNQPQHF.

The J gene is TRBJ2-7, the V gene TRBV5-1, with D possibly matching TRBD1 (5 bases). The V and J ends lost 0 bases and 2 bases respectively, with 9 bases between them. CDR3 length: 14 amino acids. Looked up from germline, CDR1 is SGHRS and CDR2 is YFSETQ. CDR3 residues: CASSLEGIPYEQYF. The CDR3 nucleotides read TGCGCCAGCAGCTTGGAGGGGATACCCTACGAGCAGTACTTC.

This sequence joins TRBV15 and TRBJ2-5; no clear D. The J call may be mistaken, given a closer DNA end match to TRBJ2-7. Germline V gene data show CDR1 as LNHNV and CDR2 as YYDKDF (reference sequence). This CDR3 spans 12 amino acids. For the CDR3, the DNA is TGTGCCACTGCGAAGAGCGACTACGAGCAGTACTTC. This encodes CATAKSDYEQYF.

The chain uses TRBV6-5 and TRBJ1-2, with a weak D call TRBD1 (5 bases). Trimming pared 0 bases from V and 2 bases from J, leaving 10 bases between. This CDR3 spans 15 amino acids. The V gene's germline CDR1 is MNHEY and CDR2 SVGAGI. CDR3 nucleotides: TGTGCCAGCAGTTACTCGAAGGCAGGGAACTATGGCTACACCTTC. This gives the protein CASSYSKAGNYGYTF.

This clone has only a few counts. The J gene is TRBJ1-2, the V gene TRBV6-5; maybe TRBD1 (5 bases). Per germline, CDR1 MNHEY and CDR2 SVGAGI. The CDR3 runs to 12 residues. Trimming stripped 5 bases from V and 8 bases from J, with 12 bases between. In DNA, the CDR3 is TGTGCCAGCAGTGGCGGGACGGGCGGCTACACCTTC. This translates into CASSGGTGGYTF.

J is TRBJ2-2 and V is TRBV2, with TRBD2 matching 10 bases. The length of the CDR3 is 13 residues. The V and J ends lost 10 bases and 7 bases, in that order; junction bases with no gene match: 6. The germline V gene encodes CDR1 SNHLY and CDR2 FYNNEI. CDR3 DNA: TGTGCCACAGCGGGGGGGCCGGTCGGGGAGCTGTTTTTT. Protein sequence: CATAGGPVGELFF.

The chain links TRBV6-5 to TRBJ1-4; D is uncertain. CDR3 length: 15 residues. Deletions cut 0 bases from V and 6 bases from J, with 11 bases between. From germline, CDR1 is MNHEY and CDR2 SVGAGI. CDR3 nucleotide sequence: TGTGCCAGCAGTTACTCGGCCAGGTTCTATGAAAAACTGTTTTTT. This gives the protein CASSYSARFYEKLFF.

This clone turned up a few times. The CDR3 DNA is TGTGCCACCAGCAGGGACATGCAGAACACCGGGGAGCTGTTTTTT. Its protein product is CATSRDMQNTGELFF. The chain joins TRBV15 to TRBJ2-2, with D perhaps TRBD1 (5 bases). This CDR3 region has 15 residues. CDR1 is LNHNV and CDR2 is YYDKDF in the germline V gene (reference sequence). With 3 bases removed from V and 1 base from J, the gap between germline ends came to 9 bases.